This T cell receptor (beta chain) was sequenced in a study of OX40 agonist ivuxolimab in advanced cancers. The wider study: Ivuxolimab was delivered to patients intravenously every 2 weeks at doses spanning 0.01 to 10 mg/kg. Those enrolled were 82.7% male, with a mean age of 60 years and ages from roughly 20 to 85.

The CDR3 has 13 amino acids. V lost 2 bases to trimming and J lost 4 bases, with 8 bases between them. The V gene's germline CDR1 is MNHNS and CDR2 SASEGT. The table came from immunoSEQ multiplex PCR; TCRdb's copy has only in-frame clones and leaves some out. The table shows 40,000 or so clones, with just under 85% occurring only once. The chain carries TRBV6-1 and TRBJ1-1, with a tentative D call TRBD1 (5 bases). The sequencing used CD4+ or CD8+ T cells sorted from blood, collected in a trial of the OX40 agonist ivuxolimab. The sequence was collected from an adult with an advanced solid tumor such as melanoma, head and neck, liver or kidney cancer. As DNA, the CDR3 is TGTGCCAGCAGTGAATTGGGGGGCACTGAAGCTTTCTTT. Protein: CASSELGGTEAFF.